The following is a TCR beta chain sequence with its context. After removal of 2 bases from V and 5 bases from J, the junction contained 4 bases not matched to a gene. Germline V gene lookup returns CDR1 SGHNT and CDR2 YYREEE (reference sequence). This CDR3 comprises 13 residues. The data originate from a study of blood T cell repertoires in COVID-19. Seattle participants joined during active infection and were tracked over time. Some clones are missing from TCRdb's copy, which holds only in-frame ones; the method was immunoSEQ multiplex PCR. The table has 200,000 to 250,000 clones, 82% seen once. This sequence joins TRBV5-4 and TRBJ2-7; TRBD1 matches 7 bases. Sequencing was performed on peripheral blood. The sequence came from a woman in her 70s with COVID-19, enrolled during active disease. The CDR3 nucleotides read TGTGCCAGCAGCTTTCCACAGGGGAACGAGCAGTACTTC. As protein: CASSFPQGNEQYF.